This is a list of T cell receptor beta chains from one sample in a study of T cells after posttransplantation cyclophosphamide. Only in-frame clones appear in the TCRdb table, and some are missing; sequencing was by immunoSEQ multiplex PCR. The sample has 15,000 to 20,000 clones; around 73% are singletons. Sequenced material: CD8+ T cells sorted from PBMCs, taken just over 1,900 days after a stem cell transplant with posttransplant cyclophosphamide. These receptors originate from a female patient aged 40 to 55 who received an allogeneic stem cell transplant from a related donor, was CMV-positive, and had no GVHD. The T cells may come from the graft donor. The CDR3 runs from the conserved cysteine through the conserved F or W. The D gene is left open where the match is weak. Expanded clones are given a class, and other clones once, few, many or no size at all.

>.|12|.|TRBJ1-5|TRBV4-1
TGCGCCAGCAGCCAAACAGGGCAGCCCCAGCATTTT
CASSQTGQPQHF
>.|15|TRBD2|TRBJ2-1|TRBV10-3
TGTGCCATCAGTGATCAAGCGGGGGCATACAATGAGCAGTTCTTC
CAISDQAGAYNEQFF
>.|13|TRBD1|TRBJ2-7|TRBV29-1
TGCAGCGTTGAGGGGACAGGGGACTACGAGCAGTACTTC
CSVEGTGDYEQYF
>.|16|.|TRBJ2-1|TRBV13
TGTGCCAGCACCTTGGGGGGTGGGGTTTCCTACAATGAGCAGTTCTTC
CASTLGGGVSYNEQFF
>.|16|.|TRBJ2-3|TRBV7-8
TGTGCCAGCAGCTGGGGAGATGGGGAATACACAGATACGCAGTATTTT
CASSWGDGEYTDTQYF
>.|13|.|TRBJ1-1|TRBV5-4
TGTGCCAGCAGTCCGGAGTGGAACACTGAAGCTTTCTTT
CASSPEWNTEAFF
>few|18|TRBD2|TRBJ2-1|TRBV27
TGTGCCAGCAGCCCTCGGACTAGCGGGGGAGGTTCCTACAATGAGCAGTTCTTC
CASSPRTSGGGSYNEQFF
>.|18|TRBD2|TRBJ2-3|TRBV15
TGTGCCACCAGCAGTTATATGCCGGGGGGGGCTAGCACAGATACGCAGTATTTT
CATSSYMPGGASTDTQYF
>.|13|TRBD2|TRBJ2-2|TRBV27
TGTGCCAGCAGTCGGGGGGAGAGCGGGGAGCTGTTTTTT
CASSRGESGELFF
>.|13|.|TRBJ1-1|TRBV5-1
TGCGCCAGCAGCCCCGGGGTTGGGACTGAAGCTTTCTTT
CASSPGVGTEAFF
>.|15|TRBD2|TRBJ2-3|TRBV5-1
TGCGCCAGCAGCTTGGTCGGGGGGTTTACAGATACGCAGTATTTT
CASSLVGGFTDTQYF
>.|13|TRBD2|TRBJ2-7|TRBV13
TGTGCCAGCGGGACTAGCGGTGCCTACGAGCAGTACTTC
CASGTSGAYEQYF
>.|14|.|TRBJ1-1|TRBV5-1
TGCGCCAGCAGCGCGCAGGGAGGTCGGACTGAAGCTTTCTTT
CASSAQGGRTEAFF
>few|15|TRBD2|TRBJ2-7|TRBV5-6
TGTGCCAGCAGCTTTGGGACTAGCGGAATCCACGAGCAGTACTTC
CASSFGTSGIHEQYF
>.|12|.|TRBJ2-1|TRBV5-8
TGTGCCAGCAGACTCGAGATGGGGGGGCAGTTCTTC
CASRLEMGGQFF
>medium-sized|13|TRBD1|TRBJ2-7|TRBV10-3
TGTGCCATCAGTGAGGACAGGGAAAACGAGCAGTACTTC
CAISEDRENEQYF
>.|17|.|TRBJ1-5|TRBV19
TGTGCCAGTAGTATAGGCCTCGGGAGCTATAGCAATCAGCCCCAGCATTTT
CASSIGLGSYSNQPQHF
>.|15|.|TRBJ2-3|TRBV7-7
TGTGCCAGCAGCTTTTCGACTGGTAGCACAGATACGCAGTATTTT
CASSFSTGSTDTQYF
>.|15|.|TRBJ1-2|TRBV7-9
TGTGCCAGCAGTTTTCCGTCGGGGATTGGCTATGGCTACACCTTC
CASSFPSGIGYGYTF
>.|15|TRBD2|TRBJ2-1|TRBV19
TGTGCCAGTAGTCTGGGACTAGCGGGTTACAATGAGCAGTTCTTC
CASSLGLAGYNEQFF
>.|17|.|TRBJ1-4|TRBV2
TGTGCCAGCAGTGGAACTTCCGGGTCTCCAACTAATGAAAAACTGTTTTTT
CASSGTSGSPTNEKLFF
>.|12|.|TRBJ1-5|TRBV5-4
TGTGCCAGCAGCTTAGAGGGTCAGCCCCAGCATTTT
CASSLEGQPQHF
>.|12|.|TRBJ2-5|TRBV9
TGTGCCAGCAGCTCCCAGAGGGAGACCCAGTACTTC
CASSSQRETQYF